The source of this T cell receptor beta chain is a study of blood T cell repertoires in COVID-19. Across the study: Nucleic acid was either cDNA or gDNA, and it came from T cells, B-cell-depleted T cells, or PBMCs.

Authors' data handling: Quantification of nucleated cells was approximated via reference gene primer amplification. The table came from immunoSEQ multiplex PCR; TCRdb's copy has only in-frame clones and leaves some out. D and trimming were read from the DNA, whereas the V and J calls and clone size are those reported in that table. The sample shows some 250,000 clones, around 87% of them seen only once. Germline V lookup: CDR1 MDHEN, CDR2 SYDVKM. CDR3 size: 17 residues. V shed 4 bases and J shed 2 bases, with 18 bases lying between them. The TCR comes from a woman aged 55-75 years with COVID-19, enrolled during active disease. Sequenced: peripheral blood. This rearrangement joins TRBV28 to TRBJ2-1; D is ambiguous. The CDR3 loop reads CASSSEPLHEAYNEQFF. The CDR3 coding sequence is TGTGCCAGCAGTTCCGAACCCCTCCACGAGGCCTACAATGAGCAGTTCTTC.